The rows below give T cell receptor beta chains drawn from one sample of a study of blood T cell repertoires in COVID-19. Some clones are missing from TCRdb's copy, which holds only in-frame ones; the method was immunoSEQ multiplex PCR. The sample contains under 250,000 clones, around 90% of which appear only once. Material: peripheral blood. These receptors were collected from a man under 40 with COVID-19, enrolled during active disease. CDR3s include the opening cysteine and the closing phenylalanine or tryptophan. Fields, in order: CDR3 length, clone size, J gene, V gene, D gene, CDR3 DNA, CDR3 protein. The D gene is left open where the match is weak. Clone size is shown for a subset of rows, as once, few, many or a class of expanded clone.

len: 17
abundance: -
j_gene: TRBJ2-1
v_gene: TRBV28
d_gene: -
CDR3nt: TGTGCCACCCTACCCCCTCTAGGAACCCATTCAAACAATGAGCAGTTCTTC
CDR3aa: CATLPPLGTHSNNEQFF

len: 19
abundance: -
j_gene: TRBJ1-1
v_gene: TRBV10-1
d_gene: TRBD1
CDR3nt: TGCGCCAGCAGTTCTACCACCGGGACAGGGGGGATTGTGAACACTGAAGCTTTCTTT
CDR3aa: CASSSTTGTGGIVNTEAFF

len: 13
abundance: -
j_gene: TRBJ1-3
v_gene: TRBV3-1/TRBV3-2
d_gene: -
CDR3nt: TGTGCCAGCAGCCAAGTCGACAGCAACACCATATATTTT
CDR3aa: CASSQVDSNTIYF

len: 18
abundance: -
j_gene: TRBJ2-2
v_gene: TRBV6-2/TRBV6-3
d_gene: TRBD2
CDR3nt: TGTGCCAGCAGTTACTCGGGGACTAGCGGGGGGAACACCGGGGAGCTGTTTTTT
CDR3aa: CASSYSGTSGGNTGELFF

len: 15
abundance: -
j_gene: TRBJ1-3
v_gene: TRBV2
d_gene: TRBD1
CDR3nt: TGTGCCAGCAGTAACGAGGGGGCCTCTGGAAACACCATATATTTT
CDR3aa: CASSNEGASGNTIYF

len: 18
abundance: -
j_gene: TRBJ2-6
v_gene: TRBV7-9
d_gene: -
CDR3nt: TGTGCCAGCAGCCCCGAAGGGGTACAGAGCTCTGGGGCCAACGTCCTGACTTTC
CDR3aa: CASSPEGVQSSGANVLTF

len: 15
abundance: -
j_gene: TRBJ2-5
v_gene: TRBV3-1/TRBV3-2
d_gene: TRBD1
CDR3nt: TGTGCCAGCAGCTACATGACAGGGGGCTTAGAGACCCAGTACTTC
CDR3aa: CASSYMTGGLETQYF

len: 20
abundance: -
j_gene: TRBJ1-2
v_gene: TRBV19
d_gene: TRBD1
CDR3nt: TGTGCCAGTAGTAAACTCCTAACGGGCGTGGGACAGCTCAGAAACTATGGCTACACCTTC
CDR3aa: CASSKLLTGVGQLRNYGYTF

len: 13
abundance: -
j_gene: TRBJ2-7
v_gene: TRBV10-1
d_gene: TRBD2
CDR3nt: TGCGCCAGCTCTCTAGCGGGGTTTTCCGAGCAGTACTTC
CDR3aa: CASSLAGFSEQYF

len: 17
abundance: -
j_gene: TRBJ1-1
v_gene: TRBV30
d_gene: TRBD1
CDR3nt: TGTGCCTGGAGTGTACAAGGGACAGGGGGGATATACACTGAAGCTTTCTTT
CDR3aa: CAWSVQGTGGIYTEAFF

len: 15
abundance: -
j_gene: TRBJ1-2
v_gene: TRBV3-1/TRBV3-2
d_gene: -
CDR3nt: TGTGCCAGCAGCCCCGTCGAGGGGAGGATGTCGGGCTACACCTTC
CDR3aa: CASSPVEGRMSGYTF

len: 15
abundance: -
j_gene: TRBJ2-3
v_gene: TRBV3-1/TRBV3-2
d_gene: -
CDR3nt: TGTGCCAGCAGCCAAGACAGGGGACCGACAGATACGCAGTATTTT
CDR3aa: CASSQDRGPTDTQYF

len: 14
abundance: -
j_gene: TRBJ1-5
v_gene: TRBV6-1
d_gene: -
CDR3nt: TGTGCCAGCAGTGAAGTCAGTAGCAATCAGCCCCAGCATTTT
CDR3aa: CASSEVSSNQPQHF

len: 15
abundance: -
j_gene: TRBJ1-5
v_gene: TRBV6-1
d_gene: -
CDR3nt: TGTGCCAGCAGTGATGCCGGCAGGGTAGTTCAGCCCCAGCATTTT
CDR3aa: CASSDAGRVVQPQHF

len: 11
abundance: -
j_gene: TRBJ2-2
v_gene: TRBV13
d_gene: -
CDR3nt: TGTGCCAGCAGCAATAACGGGGAGCTGTTTTTT
CDR3aa: CASSNNGELFF

len: 16
abundance: -
j_gene: TRBJ2-3
v_gene: TRBV21-1
d_gene: -
CDR3nt: TGTGCCAGCAGCAAAGAGGGGGCCCTTAGCACAGATACGCAGTATTTT
CDR3aa: CASSKEGALSTDTQYF

len: 14
abundance: once
j_gene: TRBJ1-2
v_gene: TRBV20-1
d_gene: TRBD1
CDR3nt: TGCAGTGCTAGTATTATACAGGGGATCGGTGGCTACACCTTC
CDR3aa: CSASIIQGIGGYTF

len: 15
abundance: -
j_gene: TRBJ2-2
v_gene: TRBV6-5
d_gene: -
CDR3nt: TGTGCCAGCAGTTACTCGAGGCAGAACACCGGGGAGCTGTTTTTT
CDR3aa: CASSYSRQNTGELFF

len: 15
abundance: -
j_gene: TRBJ1-4
v_gene: TRBV5-6
d_gene: TRBD1
CDR3nt: TGTGCCAGCAGCTTGTCGACAGGGAGGAATGAAAAACTGTTTTTT
CDR3aa: CASSLSTGRNEKLFF

len: 15
abundance: -
j_gene: TRBJ2-7
v_gene: TRBV15
d_gene: TRBD2
CDR3nt: TGTGCCACCAGCAGAGAGGAGGGAATAGCGGGCGAGCAGTACTTC
CDR3aa: CATSREEGIAGEQYF

len: 16
abundance: once
j_gene: TRBJ1-1
v_gene: TRBV9
d_gene: TRBD1
CDR3nt: TGTGCCAGCAGCGTAGGTTACAGGGGCGGGTTCACTGAAGCTTTCTTT
CDR3aa: CASSVGYRGGFTEAFF

len: 18
abundance: -
j_gene: TRBJ2-1
v_gene: TRBV11-2
d_gene: TRBD2
CDR3nt: TGTGCCAGCAGCTTCAACCCCTCCCCAGCGGGGGGGGACAATGAGCAGTTCTTC
CDR3aa: CASSFNPSPAGGDNEQFF

len: 14
abundance: -
j_gene: TRBJ1-1
v_gene: TRBV7-9
d_gene: TRBD1
CDR3nt: TGTGCCAGCAGCTTAAGGTGGCAGGGGGGTGAAGCTTTCTTT
CDR3aa: CASSLRWQGGEAFF

len: 15
abundance: -
j_gene: TRBJ2-5
v_gene: TRBV5-5
d_gene: TRBD2
CDR3nt: TGTGCCAGCAGCTTGATGCGGGGGTTAGAAGAGACCCAGTACTTC
CDR3aa: CASSLMRGLEETQYF

len: 18
abundance: -
j_gene: TRBJ2-3
v_gene: TRBV10-1
d_gene: TRBD2
CDR3nt: TGCGCCAGCAGTGAGTCGATCGGACTAGCGGGGGGGATGGATACGCAGTATTTT
CDR3aa: CASSESIGLAGGMDTQYF

len: 15
abundance: once
j_gene: TRBJ1-3
v_gene: TRBV29-1
d_gene: TRBD1
CDR3nt: TGCAGCGCGTCCCAGGGGGCTGACTCTGGAAACACCATATATTTT
CDR3aa: CSASQGADSGNTIYF

len: 17
abundance: -
j_gene: TRBJ2-3
v_gene: TRBV19
d_gene: TRBD2
CDR3nt: TGTGCCAGTAGTAAGGGGACTAGCGGGAGACGCACAGATACGCAGTATTTT
CDR3aa: CASSKGTSGRRTDTQYF

len: 14
abundance: once
j_gene: TRBJ1-5
v_gene: TRBV10-2
d_gene: TRBD1
CDR3nt: TGCGCCAGCACTCCGGACAGGGGGCTTCAAGCCCAGCATTTT
CDR3aa: CASTPDRGLQAQHF

len: 16
abundance: -
j_gene: TRBJ2-5
v_gene: TRBV2
d_gene: TRBD2
CDR3nt: TGTGCCAGCAGTACCAGGGAAGCGGGGGGTCAAGAGACCCAGTACTTC
CDR3aa: CASSTREAGGQETQYF

len: 12
abundance: -
j_gene: TRBJ2-3
v_gene: TRBV29-1
d_gene: TRBD1
CDR3nt: TGCAGCGCCCGACAGGGAACAGATACGCAGTATTTT
CDR3aa: CSARQGTDTQYF

len: 16
abundance: -
j_gene: TRBJ1-6
v_gene: TRBV3-1/TRBV3-2
d_gene: -
CDR3nt: TGTGCCAGCAGCCATCGTCCCCCAGGGGTAGGGTCACCCCTCCACTTT
CDR3aa: CASSHRPPGVGSPLHF

len: 15
abundance: -
j_gene: TRBJ2-3
v_gene: TRBV6-5
d_gene: TRBD1
CDR3nt: TGTGCCAGCAGCAACAGGGGTCGCTCCACAGATACGCAGTATTTT
CDR3aa: CASSNRGRSTDTQYF

len: 13
abundance: -
j_gene: TRBJ1-2
v_gene: TRBV6-5
d_gene: -
CDR3nt: TGTGCCAGCTCTGCAGAACGTAACTATGGCTACACCTTC
CDR3aa: CASSAERNYGYTF

len: 15
abundance: -
j_gene: TRBJ2-2
v_gene: TRBV4-1
d_gene: -
CDR3nt: TGCGCCAGCAGCCAACAGGGTATTCACACCGGGGAGCTGTTTTTT
CDR3aa: CASSQQGIHTGELFF

len: 15
abundance: once
j_gene: TRBJ2-1
v_gene: TRBV18
d_gene: TRBD2
CDR3nt: TGTGCCAGCTCACCAGGAGCGGGGGGTTACAATGAGCAGTTCTTC
CDR3aa: CASSPGAGGYNEQFF

len: 13
abundance: -
j_gene: TRBJ1-1
v_gene: TRBV11-3
d_gene: TRBD1
CDR3nt: TGTGCCAGCAGCTCGACAGGGCCAGCTGAAGCTTTCTTT
CDR3aa: CASSSTGPAEAFF

len: 13
abundance: -
j_gene: TRBJ1-5
v_gene: TRBV2
d_gene: -
CDR3nt: TGTGCCAGCAGTGGACAGAGCAATCAGCCCCAGCATTTT
CDR3aa: CASSGQSNQPQHF